A selection of T cell receptor beta chains follows, all from one sample in a study of Tregs in tolerant kidney transplant recipients. Some clones are missing from TCRdb's copy, which holds only in-frame ones; the method was immunoSEQ multiplex PCR. The sample yields about 240,000 clones, roughly 84% seen once. The sequencing input was CD4+ T cells from blood. Receptors were obtained from a human donor in good health. Both conserved end residues are part of each CDR3. A D gene is named only where the DNA matches it firmly. For some rows the clone size is stated as once, few or many, or as a class when expanded; others skip it.

d_call	v_call	clone_size	j_call	cdr3_aa	cdr3_nt
.	TRBV19	.	TRBJ1-2	CASSTARGNYGYTF	TGTGCCAGTAGTACCGCTCGGGGGAACTATGGCTACACCTTC
.	TRBV2	once	TRBJ1-5	CASSGGRNNQPQHF	TGTGCCAGCAGTGGAGGGCGTAACAATCAGCCCCAGCATTTT
.	TRBV28	.	TRBJ1-5	CASRGLYLTNQPQHF	TGTGCCAGCAGGGGTTTATACCTTACTAATCAGCCCCAGCATTTT
.	TRBV2	.	TRBJ1-2	CASSVKGRAGNYGYTF	TGTGCCAGCAGTGTTAAGGGAAGAGCGGGAAACTATGGCTACACCTTC
.	TRBV6-1	.	TRBJ2-5	CASSEVVVGAAQETQYF	TGTGCCAGCAGTGAAGTTGTCGTCGGGGCAGCACAAGAGACCCAGTACTTC
.	TRBV30	few	TRBJ2-2	CAWNGANTGELFF	TGTGCCTGGAACGGCGCGAACACCGGGGAGCTGTTTTTT
.	TRBV5-1	.	TRBJ1-3	CASSKSGGNSGNTIYF	TGCGCCAGCAGCAAGAGCGGGGGGAACTCTGGAAACACCATATATTTT
.	TRBV18	.	TRBJ2-7	CASSPSSRNEQYF	TGTGCCAGCTCACCATCTTCCAGGAACGAGCAGTACTTC
TRBD2	TRBV5-1	.	TRBJ2-7	CASSFSSSGDLYEQYF	TGCGCCAGCAGCTTTTCGTCTAGCGGGGATCTCTACGAGCAGTACTTC
TRBD2	TRBV7-6	.	TRBJ2-1	CASIKSGGGNNEEQFF	TGTGCCAGCATCAAATCTGGGGGGGGAAACAATGAAGAGCAGTTCTTC
.	TRBV7-9	.	TRBJ2-7	CASRFGGAVHSYEQYF	TGTGCCAGCAGGTTCGGGGGCGCGGTCCACTCTTACGAGCAGTACTTC
TRBD1	TRBV7-9	.	TRBJ2-7	CASSLVGTGRVEQYF	TGTGCCAGCAGCTTAGTGGGGACAGGGAGAGTCGAGCAGTACTTC
TRBD2	TRBV10-3	.	TRBJ2-1	CAISGGSGSIYNEQFF	TGTGCCATCAGTGGGGGTAGCGGGAGCATCTACAATGAGCAGTTCTTC
.	TRBV6-5	.	TRBJ2-3	CASSSGTDTQYF	TGTGCCAGCAGTTCTGGCACAGATACGCAGTATTTT
.	TRBV6-6	once	TRBJ2-3	CATHQLRSDTQYF	TGTGCCACACACCAACTACGATCGGATACGCAGTATTTT
.	TRBV19	.	TRBJ1-5	CASNDGAVQPQHF	TGTGCCAGTAATGATGGGGCGGTTCAGCCCCAGCATTTT
.	TRBV2	.	TRBJ1-2	CASSQQESYGYTF	TGTGCCAGCAGTCAACAGGAGAGCTATGGCTACACCTTC
.	TRBV23-1	.	TRBJ2-5	CASSHRPETQYF	TGCGCCAGCAGTCATCGTCCAGAGACCCAGTACTTC
TRBD2	TRBV6-5	.	TRBJ2-7	CATTGLAGFYEQYF	TGTGCCACCACGGGACTAGCGGGATTCTACGAGCAGTACTTC
.	TRBV6-4	.	TRBJ1-1	CASSDQPSGYTEAFF	TGTGCCAGCAGTGACCAGCCCTCAGGGTACACTGAAGCTTTCTTT
.	TRBV7-8	.	TRBJ1-5	CASSGGAGSNQPQHF	TGTGCCAGCAGCGGAGGGGCGGGGAGCAATCAGCCCCAGCATTTT
TRBD1	TRBV11-1	.	TRBJ2-7	CASSYRGSLYEQYF	TGTGCCAGCAGCTACAGGGGTTCTCTCTACGAGCAGTACTTC
TRBD1	TRBV7-2	once	TRBJ2-7	CASSLWGQGGGTYEQYF	TGTGCCAGCAGCTTATGGGGACAGGGTGGGGGCACCTACGAGCAGTACTTC
TRBD2	TRBV27	.	TRBJ2-7	CASTRLAGLPYEQYF	TGTGCCAGCACTCGACTAGCGGGGCTCCCTTACGAGCAGTACTTC
.	TRBV7-7	.	TRBJ2-5	CASSSRVVETQYF	TGTGCCAGCAGCTCCAGGGTGGTGGAGACCCAGTACTTC
TRBD1	TRBV13	.	TRBJ1-1	CASSLVRTGGGNTEAFF	TGTGCCAGCAGCTTAGTACGGACAGGGGGCGGGAACACTGAAGCTTTCTTT
.	TRBV29-1	.	TRBJ2-2	CSAWETNTGELFF	TGCAGCGCGTGGGAAACTAACACCGGGGAGCTGTTTTTT
.	TRBV7-9	few	TRBJ2-7	CASSQFLSYEQYF	TGTGCCAGCAGCCAGTTCCTCTCCTACGAGCAGTACTTC
.	TRBV11-3	.	TRBJ2-5	CASSRTGETQYF	TGTGCCAGCAGCCGGACCGGAGAGACCCAGTACTTC
TRBD2	TRBV5-1	.	TRBJ2-3	CASSLAASGGRDTQYF	TGCGCCAGCAGCTTGGCAGCTAGCGGGGGAAGAGATACGCAGTATTTT
.	TRBV11-2	.	TRBJ1-2	CASSFEGDSTHGYTF	TGTGCCAGCAGCTTCGAGGGGGACTCTACCCATGGCTACACCTTC
.	TRBV2	.	TRBJ2-7	CASGSSLFYEQYF	TGTGCCAGCGGCTCATCCTTATTTTACGAGCAGTACTTC
TRBD2	TRBV27	.	TRBJ2-1	CASSTWGLAGVEQFF	TGTGCCAGCAGTACGTGGGGACTAGCGGGAGTAGAGCAGTTCTTC
TRBD2	TRBV10-1	few	TRBJ2-1	CASSKLAGGGIEQFF	TGCGCCAGCAGTAAACTAGCGGGAGGGGGCATTGAGCAGTTCTTC
.	TRBV21-1	few	TRBJ1-1	CASSKKGPRQGEYTEAFF	TGTGCCAGCAGCAAAAAAGGCCCCAGACAGGGTGAATACACTGAAGCTTTCTTT
.	TRBV11-3	.	TRBJ2-7	CASSDGQGPFYF	TGTGCCAGCAGCGACGGGCAGGGGCCCTTCTACTTC
.	TRBV4-2	.	TRBJ2-5	CASSLTSPMETQYF	TGTGCCAGCAGCCTTACGAGTCCAATGGAGACCCAGTACTTC
.	TRBV12-5	.	TRBJ2-2	CASAPSDTGELFF	TGTGCTAGTGCCCCGAGTGACACCGGGGAGCTGTTTTTT
.	TRBV2	.	TRBJ1-2	CASSTTREGGYTF	TGTGCCAGCAGTACTACTCGGGAGGGCGGCTACACCTTC
TRBD1	TRBV7-7	.	TRBJ1-1	CASSPTGTGGTEAFF	TGTGCCAGCAGCCCCACTGGGACAGGGGGCACTGAAGCTTTCTTT
TRBD1	TRBV18	.	TRBJ1-5	CASSPTGQDNQPQHF	TGTGCCAGCTCACCCACTGGACAGGACAATCAGCCCCAGCATTTT
.	TRBV7-9	.	TRBJ1-1	CASSFQGSQGAFF	TGTGCCAGCAGCTTCCAGGGGTCTCAAGGAGCTTTCTTT
.	TRBV2	.	TRBJ2-2	CASRGVLNTGELFF	TGTGCCAGCAGGGGGGTCTTAAACACCGGGGAGCTGTTTTTT
TRBD1	TRBV5-1	.	TRBJ2-7	CASSLGQGATYEQYF	TGCGCCAGCAGCTTGGGACAGGGAGCCACCTACGAGCAGTACTTC